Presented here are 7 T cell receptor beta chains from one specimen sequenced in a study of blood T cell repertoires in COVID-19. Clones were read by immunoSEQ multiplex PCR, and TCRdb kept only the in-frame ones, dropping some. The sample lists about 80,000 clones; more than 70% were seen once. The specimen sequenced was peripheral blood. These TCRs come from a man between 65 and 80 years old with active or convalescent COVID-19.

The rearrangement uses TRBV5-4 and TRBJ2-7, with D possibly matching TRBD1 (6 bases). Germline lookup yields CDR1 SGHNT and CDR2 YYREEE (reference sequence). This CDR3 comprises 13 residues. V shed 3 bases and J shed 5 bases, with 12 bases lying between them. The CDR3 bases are TGTGCCAGCAGCTCACAGGGTATTGACGAGCAGTACTTC. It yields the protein CASSSQGIDEQYF.

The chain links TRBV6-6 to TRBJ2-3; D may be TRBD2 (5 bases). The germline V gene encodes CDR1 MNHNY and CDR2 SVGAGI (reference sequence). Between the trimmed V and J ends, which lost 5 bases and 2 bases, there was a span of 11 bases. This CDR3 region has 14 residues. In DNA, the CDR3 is TGTGCCAGCAGTAAAGCGGTTCCCACAGATACGCAGTATTTT. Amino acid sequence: CASSKAVPTDTQYF.

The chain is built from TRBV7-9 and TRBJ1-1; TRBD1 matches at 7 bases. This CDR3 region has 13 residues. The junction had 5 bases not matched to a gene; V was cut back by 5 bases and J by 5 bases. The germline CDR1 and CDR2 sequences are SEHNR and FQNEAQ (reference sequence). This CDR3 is CASSGQVKTEAFF. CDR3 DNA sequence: TGTGCCAGCAGCGGACAGGTTAAGACTGAAGCTTTCTTT. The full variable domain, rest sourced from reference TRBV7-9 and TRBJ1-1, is DTGVSQNPRHKITKRGQNVTFRCDPISEHNRLYWYRQTLGQGPEFLTYFQNEAQLEKSRLLSDRFSAERPKGSFSTLEIQRTEQGDSAMYLCASSGQVKTEAFFGQGTRLTVV.

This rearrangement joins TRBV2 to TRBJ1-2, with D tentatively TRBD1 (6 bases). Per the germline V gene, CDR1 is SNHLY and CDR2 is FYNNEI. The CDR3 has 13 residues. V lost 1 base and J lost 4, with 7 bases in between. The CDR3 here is CASSEGTVYGYTF. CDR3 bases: TGTGCCAGCAGTGAAGGGACAGTCTATGGCTACACCTTC.

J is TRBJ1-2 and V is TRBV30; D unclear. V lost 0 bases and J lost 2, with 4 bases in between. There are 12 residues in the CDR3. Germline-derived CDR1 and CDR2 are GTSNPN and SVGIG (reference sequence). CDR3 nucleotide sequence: TGTGCCTGGAGTGTACTCAACTATGGCTACACCTTC. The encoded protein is CAWSVLNYGYTF.

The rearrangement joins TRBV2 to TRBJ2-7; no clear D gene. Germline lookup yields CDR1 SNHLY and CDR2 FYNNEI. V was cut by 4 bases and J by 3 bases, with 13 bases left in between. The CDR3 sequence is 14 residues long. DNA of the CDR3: TGTGCCAGCAGTGCCGTCACGAGATACTACGAGCAGTACTTC. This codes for CASSAVTRYYEQYF. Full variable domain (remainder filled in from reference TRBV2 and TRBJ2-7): EPEVTQTPSHQVTQMGQEVILRCVPISNHLYFYWYRQILGQKVEFLVSFYNNEISEKSEIFDDQFSVERPDGSNFTLKIRSTKLEDSAMYFCASSAVTRYYEQYFGPGTRLTVT.

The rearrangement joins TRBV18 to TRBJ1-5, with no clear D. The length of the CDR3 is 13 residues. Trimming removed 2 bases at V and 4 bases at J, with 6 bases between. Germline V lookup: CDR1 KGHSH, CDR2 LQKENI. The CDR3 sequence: CASSPSENQPQHF. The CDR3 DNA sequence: TGTGCCAGCTCACCAAGCGAAAATCAGCCCCAGCATTTT.